This TCR beta chain was sequenced for a study of T cell changes during pregnancy in multiple sclerosis. Only in-frame clones appear in the TCRdb table, and some are missing; sequencing was by immunoSEQ multiplex PCR. In the table there are 60,000 or so clones, roughly nine tenths of which are singletons. The length of the CDR3 is 16 residues. With 4 bases removed from V and 0 bases from J, the gap between germline ends came to 13 bases. Germline V CDR1 and CDR2: SGHNT, YYREEE (reference sequence). This chain joins TRBV5-4 and TRBJ1-4; D remains unclear. The sample consisted of peripheral blood, taken in the first trimester of pregnancy. This TCR was recovered from a female donor with multiple sclerosis, enrolled in a pregnancy study. The CDR3 here is CASSPGGAATNEKLFF. The CDR3 bases are TGTGCCAGCAGCCCCGGCGGCGCAGCAACTAATGAAAAACTGTTTTTT.